This entry lists 29 T cell receptor beta chains sequenced from one sample in a study of blood T cell repertoires in COVID-19. Clones were sequenced by immunoSEQ multiplex PCR, and TCRdb holds only the in-frame ones, with some missing. The repertoire includes around 200,000 clones, more than 75% of them detected once, and around 4.9% sits in the top ten. Specimen: peripheral blood. The receptors derive from an elderly woman with acute or convalescent COVID-19.

V gene TRBV7-8 combines with J gene TRBJ1-2; D remains ambiguous. The CDR3 runs 15 residues. Deletions cut 3 bases from V and 4 bases from J, with 15 bases between. Germline V lookup: CDR1 SGHVS, CDR2 FQNEAQ. Here the CDR3 DNA reads TGTGCCAGCAGCTTCCGCGAGGAGGGCTTCTATGGCTACACCTTC. This codes for CASSFREEGFYGYTF.

The chain links TRBV2 to TRBJ1-5; 7 nucleotides match TRBD1. The germline CDR1 and CDR2 sequences are SNHLY and FYNNEI. V was clipped by 7 bases and J by 2 bases; unmatched bases: 5. CDR3 length: 14 amino acids. The DNA of the CDR3 is TGTGCCAGCATGGAAGGGGGCGGCAATCAGCCCCAGCATTTT. The encoded protein is CASMEGGGNQPQHF.

The chain carries TRBV18 and TRBJ2-1; 12 bases align to TRBD2. This CDR3 is built from 14 residues. Trimming took 4 bases from V and 9 from J; bases not matched to a gene: 4. Germline CDR1 and CDR2: KGHSH and LQKENI. The CDR3 protein is CASSRTSGNAEQFF. The CDR3 DNA sequence: TGTGCCAGCTCACGGACTAGCGGGAACGCTGAGCAGTTCTTC.

The chain is built from TRBV7-8 and TRBJ1-3, with unresolved D. CDR1 and CDR2 (germline): SGHVS, FQNEAQ. Trimming cost V 1 base and J 0 bases, with 10 bases left between them. This CDR3 has 16 residues. This chain's CDR3 is CASSLVNSLSGNTIYF. CDR3 DNA sequence: TGTGCCAGCAGCTTAGTAAACAGCCTCTCTGGAAACACCATATATTTT.

This clone appeared once. J is TRBJ2-3 and V is TRBV3-1 (or the pseudogene TRBV3-2), with 9 bases identical to TRBD1. Germline V CDR1 and CDR2: LGHDT, YNNKEL (reference sequence). The CDR3 runs 16 residues. V shed 0 bases and J 10 bases; nucleotides not matched to a gene: 11. The CDR3 nucleotides are TGTGCCAGCAGCCAAGATTCGGGACAGGGTAGGAATCCGCAGTATTTT. It codes for CASSQDSGQGRNPQYF.

The chain carries TRBV15 and TRBJ1-1, with 9 bases aligning to TRBD1. CDR1 LNHNV and CDR2 YYDKDF come from the germline V gene (reference sequence). The CDR3 has 15 amino acids. With V trimmed by 1 base and J by 3 bases, 3 bases remained unmatched. CDR3 nucleotide sequence: TGTGCCACCAGCAGAGGGACAGGGGATGACACTGAAGCTTTCTTT. It encodes CATSRGTGDDTEAFF.

This rearrangement joins TRBV23-1 to TRBJ1-1; 8 positions agree with TRBD1. TRBV23-1 is noted as an ORF with a role that remains uncertain. The CDR3 covers 13 residues. Losses at the gene ends were 10 bases for V and 4 bases for J; bases not matched to a gene: 8. CDR3 sequence: CATMTGVCTEAFF. The CDR3 DNA reads TGCGCCACCATGACAGGGGTTTGCACTGAAGCTTTCTTT.

This clone has just one count. This rearrangement joins TRBV5-1 to TRBJ1-1; D is ambiguous. This CDR3 comprises 14 residues. V lost 3 bases to trimming and J lost 2 bases, with 11 bases between them. Germline CDR1 is SGHRS and CDR2 is YFSETQ. This chain's CDR3 is CASSYLTPNTEAFF. The CDR3 nucleotides are TGCGCCAGCAGCTACTTGACACCTAACACTGAAGCTTTCTTT.

The rearrangement links TRBV2 to TRBJ2-3; TRBD1 might be the D (5 bases). Germline loops: CDR1 SNHLY, CDR2 FYNNEI. V was clipped by 8 bases and J by 6 bases, with 9 bases between them. The CDR3 totals 11 residues. The CDR3 is CASLAGDTQYF. The CDR3 nucleotides are TGTGCCAGCCTTGCAGGGGATACGCAGTATTTT. The full variable domain, rest sourced from reference TRBV2 and TRBJ2-3, is EPEVTQTPSHQVTQMGQEVILRCVPISNHLYFYWYRQILGQKVEFLVSFYNNEISEKSEIFDDQFSVERPDGSNFTLKIRSTKLEDSAMYFCASLAGDTQYFGPGTRLTVL.

The chain couples TRBV7-2 to TRBJ2-3; D call uncertain. The V gene's germline CDR1 is SGHTA and CDR2 FQGNSA. The CDR3 totals 16 residues. V was cut by 5 bases and J by 0 bases, with 15 bases left in between. The CDR3 DNA is TGTGCCAGCAGCCCACTTAGCACGTTAAGCACAGATACGCAGTATTTT. Its protein product is CASSPLSTLSTDTQYF.

This clone was counted only a few times. The chain joins TRBV4-1 to TRBJ2-7; possible D gene TRBD2, 5 bases. V was clipped by 3 bases and J by 3 bases, with 15 bases between them. Germline values: CDR1 MGHRA, CDR2 YSYEKL. This CDR3 spans 15 amino acids. CDR3 nucleotide sequence: TGCGCCAGCAGCCAGGGCGGAGGCGGGTACTACGAGCAGTACTTC. Protein sequence: CASSQGGGGYYEQYF.

The rearrangement links TRBV10-2 to TRBJ2-7; possible D gene TRBD1, 5 bases. The V gene's germline CDR1 is WSHSY and CDR2 SAAADI. V was trimmed by 7 bases and J by 0 bases, leaving 16 bases between them. The CDR3 runs to 15 residues. The CDR3 region has the DNA TGCGCCAGCAAAATAAGTACAGGTTCCTCCTACGAGCAGTACTTC. Translating gives CASKISTGSSYEQYF.

The chain uses TRBV15 and TRBJ2-3, with D maybe TRBD2 (5 bases). The CDR3 is 16 amino acids. Trimming shortened V by 0 bases and J by 6 bases, and 16 bases separated the two germline ends. Germline loops: CDR1 LNHNV, CDR2 YYDKDF (reference sequence). This CDR3 reads CATSREGVGVMDTQYF. CDR3 nucleotide sequence: TGTGCCACCAGCAGAGAGGGAGTTGGGGTGATGGATACGCAGTATTTT. The entire variable domain, with the rest obtained from reference TRBV15 and TRBJ2-3, is as follows: DAMVIQNPRYQVTQFGKPVTLSCSQTLNHNVMYWYQQKSSQAPKLLFHYYDKDFNNEADTPDNFQSRRPNTSFCFLDIRSPGLGDTAMYLCATSREGVGVMDTQYFGPGTRLTVL.

A few counts support this clone. V is TRBV7-3 and J is TRBJ1-3; a possible D gene is TRBD1 (6 bases). CDR3 length equals 15 residues. Trimming took 5 bases from V and 0 from J, leaving 11 bases between them. Germline values: CDR1 SGHTA, CDR2 FQGTGA. CDR3 region: CASSIGQSSGNTIYF. The DNA of the CDR3 is TGTGCCAGCAGCATAGGACAGTCCTCTGGAAACACCATATATTTT. Drawing the rest from reference TRBV7-3 and TRBJ1-3, the complete variable domain is GAGVSQTPSNKVTEKGKYVELRCDPISGHTALYWYRQSLGQGPEFLIYFQGTGAADDSGLPNDRFFAVRPEGSVSTLKIQRTERGDSAVYLCASSIGQSSGNTIYFGEGSWLTVV.

The chain uses TRBV30 and TRBJ2-3, with 7 bases aligning to TRBD2. The CDR3 sequence is 13 residues long. CDR1 and CDR2 (germline): GTSNPN, SVGIG (reference sequence). V lost 4 bases and J lost 4; bases outside the gene matches: 5. This chain's CDR3 is CAWNGGRPDTQYF. The CDR3 DNA reads as TGTGCCTGGAACGGCGGGAGACCAGATACGCAGTATTTT.

This clone was recorded only once. The chain carries TRBV6-4 and TRBJ2-3; 8 bases map to TRBD2. V shed 5 bases, J shed 6 bases, and the junction held 10 bases outside the gene matches. The length of the CDR3 is 15 residues. Germline V gene lookup returns CDR1 MRHNA and CDR2 SNTAGT. CDR3 nucleotides: TGTGCCAGCAGTCAGCGGGAGCTGGGTAGCGATACGCAGTATTTT. It is translated as CASSQRELGSDTQYF.

For this clone: In the same sample, other DNA sequences code for this CDR3. This rearrangement joins TRBV12-3 or TRBV12-4 to TRBJ2-7, with no clear D. This CDR3 comprises 12 residues. Between the trimmed V and J ends, which lost 1 base and 2 bases, there was a span of 3 bases. In nucleotides, the CDR3 is TGTGCCAGCAGTTTAGGTACCTACGAGCAGTACTTC. This codes for CASSLGTYEQYF.

J is TRBJ2-7 and V is TRBV14; D is ambiguous. This CDR3 spans 15 amino acids. Germline V gene lookup returns CDR1 SGHDN and CDR2 FVKESK. Trimming shortened V by 4 bases and J by 2 bases, and 15 bases separated the two germline ends. The CDR3 coding sequence is TGTGCCAGCAGCCCCCTAATGATACCTACCTACGAGCAGTACTTC. Encoded protein: CASSPLMIPTYEQYF.

The J gene is TRBJ1-1, the V gene TRBV6-6; D ambiguous. The CDR3 contains 9 residues. The V gene's germline CDR1 is MNHNY and CDR2 SVGAGI (reference sequence). The V end was cut by 7 bases, the J end by 11 bases, with 8 bases between. The CDR3 sequence: CASTTVAFF. For the CDR3, the DNA is TGTGCCAGCACTACGGTGGCTTTCTTT.

The chain has TRBV9 and TRBJ1-4; D unclear. Trimming took 0 bases from V and 7 from J, leaving 10 bases between them. The length of the CDR3 is 14 residues. Germline V gene sequence: CDR1 SGDLS, CDR2 YYNGEE. The CDR3 spells CASSVDPRGEKLFF. The DNA for the CDR3 is TGTGCCAGCAGCGTAGACCCGCGAGGTGAAAAACTGTTTTTT.

This clone is a singleton in its sample. The rearrangement uses TRBV24-1 and TRBJ2-6; 10 nucleotides align to TRBD1. This CDR3 contains 17 residues. From germline, CDR1 is KGHDR and CDR2 SFDVKD. Trimming cost V 5 bases and J 4 bases; bases outside gene matches: 7. DNA of the CDR3: TGTGCCACCAGTGGAGGGACAGGGGAGGTCGGGGCCAACGTCCTGACTTTC. Its protein is CATSGGTGEVGANVLTF.

The chain is built from TRBV29-1 and TRBJ1-4, with D possibly TRBD1 on 6 matching bases. Germline V CDR1 and CDR2: SQVTM, ANQGSEA. Trimming shortened V by 7 bases and J by 5 bases, and 17 bases separated the two germline ends. CDR3 length equals 14 residues. CDR3 amino acids: CSASVQGSNEKLFF. CDR3 in DNA: TGCAGCGCCTCCGTACAGGGTTCCAATGAAAAACTGTTTTTT. The variable domain in full, with the rest retrieved from reference TRBV29-1 and TRBJ1-4, is SAVISQKPSRDICQRGTSLTIQCQVDSQVTMMFWYRQQPGQSLTLIATANQGSEATYESGFVIDKFPISRPNLTFSTLTVSNMSPEDSSIYLCSASVQGSNEKLFFGSGTQLSVL.

The sample holds a few counts of this clone. This chain joins TRBV28 and TRBJ1-6; 7 bases are a match to TRBD1. The CDR3 consists of 16 residues. The junction had 13 bases not matched to a gene; V was cut back by 5 bases and J by 9 bases. CDR1 and CDR2 from the germline V gene are MDHEN and SYDVKM. CDR3: CASSQLPGQRISPLHF. CDR3 DNA: TGTGCCAGCAGTCAGCTCCCGGGACAGAGAATTTCACCCCTCCACTTT.

The chain has TRBV6-5 and TRBJ1-3; D might be TRBD1 (5 bases). The CDR3 runs to 13 residues. V gave up 10 bases and J gave up 0 bases, with 10 bases separating them. Germline CDR1 MNHEY, CDR2 SVGAGI. CDR3 residues: CAIGGGSGNTIYF. CDR3 nucleotide sequence: TGTGCCATCGGGGGTGGCTCTGGAAACACCATATATTTT.

This chain connects TRBV18 to TRBJ1-4; TRBD1 matches 7 bases. Germline CDR1 KGHSH, CDR2 LQKENI. Trimming at V came to 4 bases and at J to 6 bases, leaving 8 bases not matched to a gene. The CDR3 spans 15 residues. CDR3 residues: CASSLSQGRDEKLFF. The CDR3 DNA sequence: TGTGCCAGCTCACTCTCACAGGGGCGGGATGAAAAACTGTTTTTT.

This clone was recorded only once. V gene TRBV28 combines with J gene TRBJ2-7; 8 bases line up with TRBD1. V trimming: 5 bases; J trimming: 3 bases; junction bases outside the gene matches: 9. The CDR3 runs 15 residues. The germline gives CDR1 MDHEN, CDR2 SYDVKM. For the CDR3, the DNA is TGTGCCAGCAGTACCGGGGCAGGGGGCTTCTACGAGCAGTACTTC. It is translated as CASSTGAGGFYEQYF.

The V and J genes are TRBV24-1 and TRBJ1-1; D is possibly TRBD1 (6 bases). The germline V and J ends were trimmed by 0 bases and 5 bases, with 9 bases remaining between them. The CDR3 has 14 amino acids. Looked up from germline, CDR1 is KGHDR and CDR2 is SFDVKD. CDR3: CATSDLGRGTEAFF. DNA for the CDR3: TGTGCCACCAGTGATTTGGGCAGGGGAACTGAAGCTTTCTTT.

This chain joins TRBV3-1 (or the pseudogene TRBV3-2) and TRBJ1-2; D may be TRBD1 (5 bases). The germline CDR1 and CDR2 sequences are LGHDT and YNNKEL (reference sequence). With 0 bases removed from V and 4 bases from J, the gap between germline ends came to 18 bases. The CDR3 covers 17 residues. This CDR3 is CASSQDLYGRATYGYTF. The CDR3 bases are TGTGCCAGCAGCCAAGATCTCTATGGCAGGGCTACCTATGGCTACACCTTC.

V is TRBV5-1 and J is TRBJ2-1, with 10 bases that match TRBD2. Germline CDR1 is SGHRS and CDR2 is YFSETQ. The V and J ends lost 2 bases and 6 bases, in that order; junction bases with no gene match: 2. The CDR3 has 14 amino acids. The CDR3 here is CASSFGLAVNEQFF. Here the CDR3 DNA reads TGCGCCAGCAGCTTTGGACTAGCGGTCAATGAGCAGTTCTTC.